One sample yielded the 4 T cell receptor beta chains listed below, sequenced in a study of T cell responses to AZD1222 COVID-19 vaccine. Clones were sequenced by immunoSEQ multiplex PCR, and TCRdb holds only the in-frame ones, with some missing. The sample holds about 120,000 clones, more than 80% seen once. This specimen consisted of peripheral blood, obtained on day 0 of AZD1222 vaccination. These receptors were collected from an adult in good health.

This sequence joins TRBV19 and TRBJ1-2; D ambiguous. CDR3 length: 15 amino acids. V was pared by 3 bases and J by 1 base, with 12 bases between. Germline lookup yields CDR1 LNHDA and CDR2 SQIVND (reference sequence). CDR3 residues: CASSISKSGNYGYTF. Written as DNA, the CDR3 is TGTGCCAGTAGTATCTCTAAAAGCGGTAACTATGGCTACACCTTC.

The chain combines TRBV6-5 with TRBJ2-2; weak D call: TRBD2 (5 bases). The CDR3 loop spans 13 amino acids. The germline gives CDR1 MNHEY, CDR2 SVGAGI. CDR3 in amino acids: CVSRRANTGELFF. CDR3 sequence (DNA): TGTGTCTCGAGGCGGGCGAACACCGGGGAGCTGTTTTTT.

The chain combines TRBV7-8 with TRBJ1-2; TRBD1 agrees at 10 bases. V was pared by 1 base and J by 5 bases, with 13 bases of the junction left unmatched. From germline, CDR1 is SGHVS and CDR2 FQNEAQ. This CDR3 contains 18 residues. The CDR3 DNA is TGTGCCAGCAGCTTAGGCTTAGGGTCCGGGACAGGGGATTATGGCTACACCTTC. This codes for CASSLGLGSGTGDYGYTF.

The V and J genes are TRBV27 and TRBJ2-1; D is possibly TRBD1 (5 bases). Germline lookup yields CDR1 MNHEY and CDR2 SMNVEV (reference sequence). Trimming took off 5 bases at V and 6 bases at J, with 8 bases between the two ends. The CDR3 loop spans 12 amino acids. CDR3 sequence: CASSRGSNEQFF. DNA of the CDR3: TGTGCCAGCAGTAGGGGTTCCAATGAGCAGTTCTTC.